Below, 4 T cell receptor beta chains from the same sample are listed, as sequenced in a study of control samples from healthy donors and cancer patients. Clones were sequenced by immunoSEQ multiplex PCR, and TCRdb holds only the in-frame ones, with some missing. The sample includes about 130,000 clones, about 91% of them seen just once. Sequenced material: blood. These receptor sequences come from a man in his late teens or twenties in good health.

The CDR3 protein is CASSQEAAGGTQPQHF. CDR3 coding DNA: TGCGCCAGCAGCCAAGAAGCGGCAGGGGGGACTCAACCCCAGCATTTT. This chain uses TRBV4-1 with TRBJ1-5; 7 bases agree with TRBD1. V shed 0 bases and J 10 bases; nucleotides not matched to a gene: 12. This CDR3 is built from 16 residues. Germline lookup yields CDR1 MGHRA and CDR2 YSYEKL.

The V call is TRBV3-1 (or the pseudogene TRBV3-2), the J call TRBJ2-3; 11 bases are shared with TRBD2. Per germline, CDR1 LGHDT and CDR2 YNNKEL (reference sequence). Trimming took 3 bases from V and 2 from J; bases not matched to a gene: 4. The CDR3 contains 16 residues. For the CDR3, the DNA is TGTGCCAGCAGCCAGCTAGCGGGGGGTTTCACAGATACGCAGTATTTT. It yields the protein CASSQLAGGFTDTQYF.

The rearrangement links TRBV11-2 to TRBJ2-6, with unresolved D. The CDR3 sequence is 16 residues long. The ends were cut back, 1 base at V and 0 bases at J, with 7 bases in the middle. The V gene's germline CDR1 is SGHAT and CDR2 FQNNGV. Written as DNA, the CDR3 is TGTGCCAGCAGCTTAGGCCGGACCTCTGGGGCCAACGTCCTGACTTTC. Its protein is CASSLGRTSGANVLTF.

The rearrangement uses TRBV6-5 and TRBJ1-1, with 10 bases identical to TRBD1. The CDR3 has 14 residues. Germline CDR1 is MNHEY and CDR2 is SVGAGI. V lost 4 bases, J lost 3 bases, and 2 bases stayed unmatched. The CDR3 DNA is TGTGCCAGCAGTTGGGGGACAGGGGACACTGAAGCTTTCTTT. This translates into CASSWGTGDTEAFF.